This T cell receptor (beta chain) originates from a study of radiation and T cells in renal cell carcinoma. Points from the study as a whole: Top tumor clonotypes rose in blood 2 weeks post-radiation, then contracted.

Between the trimmed V and J ends, which lost 7 bases and 7 bases, there was a span of 11 bases. Germline assignment: CDR1 WNHNN and CDR2 SYGVQD (reference sequence). The CDR3 is 13 residues long. Concerning this clone: Its specificity is unknown.

Described time point: blood 4 weeks post-SBRT, at nephrectomy. Treatment defined: 15 Gy SBRT to primary tumor, nephrectomy 4 weeks later. Produced via immunoSEQ multiplex PCR; TCRdb's table is partial and in-frame only. The table has about 100,000 clones, 84% seen once; the top ten hold approximately 7.8%. The rearrangement joins TRBV10-1 to TRBJ1-6; TRBD1 is a possible D gene (5 bases). Material: blood, obtained from a patient whose treatment included radiotherapy and nephrectomy. The receptor's source is a man aged 55 to 70 with renal cell carcinoma. CDR3 loop: CASNTGLNSPLHF. CDR3 in DNA: TGCGCCAGCAACACAGGACTGAATTCACCCCTCCACTTT.